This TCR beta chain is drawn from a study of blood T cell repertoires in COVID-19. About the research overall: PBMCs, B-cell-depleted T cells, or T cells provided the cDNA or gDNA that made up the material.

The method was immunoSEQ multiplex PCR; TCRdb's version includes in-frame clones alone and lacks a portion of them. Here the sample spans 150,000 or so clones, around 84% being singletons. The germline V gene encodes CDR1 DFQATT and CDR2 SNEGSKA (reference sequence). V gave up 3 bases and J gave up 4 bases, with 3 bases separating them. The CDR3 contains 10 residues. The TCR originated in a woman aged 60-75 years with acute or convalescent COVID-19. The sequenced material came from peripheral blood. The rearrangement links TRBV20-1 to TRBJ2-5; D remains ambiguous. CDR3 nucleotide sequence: TGCAGTGCTAGCATAGAGACCCAGTACTTC. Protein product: CSASIETQYF.